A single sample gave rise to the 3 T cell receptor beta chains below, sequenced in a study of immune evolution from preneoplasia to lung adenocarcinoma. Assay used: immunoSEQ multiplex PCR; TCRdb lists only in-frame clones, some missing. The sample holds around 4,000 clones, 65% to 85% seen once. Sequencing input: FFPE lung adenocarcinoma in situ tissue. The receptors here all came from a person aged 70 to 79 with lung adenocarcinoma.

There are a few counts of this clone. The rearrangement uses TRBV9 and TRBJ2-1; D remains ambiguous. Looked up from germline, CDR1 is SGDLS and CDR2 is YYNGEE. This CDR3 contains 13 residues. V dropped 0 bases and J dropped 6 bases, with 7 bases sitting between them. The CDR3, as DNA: TGTGCCAGCAGCGTAGCGTCCGCCAATGAGCAGTTCTTC. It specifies CASSVASANEQFF. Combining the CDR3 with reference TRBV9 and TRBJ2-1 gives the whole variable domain DSGVTQTPKHLITATGQRVTLRCSPRSGDLSVYWYQQSLDQGLQFLIQYYNGEERAKGNILERFSAQQFPDLHSELNLSSLELGDSALYFCASSVASANEQFFGPGTRLTVL.

The CDR3 region has the DNA TGTGCTAGTGGTTTGTCTGGGGCCAACGTCCTGACTTTC. Translating it yields CASGLSGANVLTF. This sequence joins TRBV12-5 and TRBJ2-6, with D unresolved. The CDR3 spans 13 residues. The V end was cut by 2 bases, the J end by 1 base, with 0 bases between. Germline assignment: CDR1 LGHNT and CDR2 FRNRAP.

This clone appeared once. The DNA of the CDR3 is TGTGCCTGGAGTCACGGCAATGAGCAGTTCTTC. This sequence encodes CAWSHGNEQFF. J is TRBJ2-1 and V is TRBV30; D call uncertain. CDR1 GTSNPN and CDR2 SVGIG come from the germline V gene (reference sequence). V was trimmed by 2 bases and J by 6 bases, leaving 5 bases between them. The CDR3 extends over 11 amino acids.